These 26 T cell receptor beta chains were sequenced from one sample in a study of blood T cell repertoires in COVID-19. Using immunoSEQ multiplex PCR, the repertoire was profiled, and TCRdb retains in-frame clones only, with some absent. Among 200,000 to 300,000 clones listed, more than 80% were seen once. Sequenced: peripheral blood. Receptor source: a woman aged 40 to 50 with acute or convalescent COVID-19.

CDR3 bases: TGCGCCAGCACGGCAGGGGGGATCACAGATACGCAGTATTTT. Its protein is CASTAGGITDTQYF. The rearrangement joins TRBV5-1 to TRBJ2-3; tentatively, D is TRBD1 (7 bases). The CDR3 sequence is 14 residues long. V dropped 6 bases and J dropped 2 bases, with 13 bases sitting between them. CDR1 is SGHRS and CDR2 is YFSETQ in the germline V gene. Together with reference TRBV5-1 and TRBJ2-3, the CDR3 gives the full variable domain: KAGVTQTPRYLIKTRGQQVTLSCSPISGHRSVSWYQQTPGQGLQFLFEYFSETQRNKGNFPGRFSGRQFSNSRSEMNVSTLELGDSALYLCASTAGGITDTQYFGPGTRLTVL.

The chain combines TRBV9 with TRBJ2-5; tentatively, D is TRBD2 (5 bases). This CDR3 region has 16 residues. The V gene lost 3 bases and the J gene lost 2 bases, with 17 bases spanning the gap. Germline CDR1 and CDR2: SGDLS and YYNGEE. The CDR3, as DNA: TGTGCCAGCAGCGATGTCGGGGTGGGGATACAAGAGACCCAGTACTTC. It encodes CASSDVGVGIQETQYF.

This sequence joins TRBV6-7 and TRBJ2-1, with 7 bases lining up with TRBD2. TRBV6-7 is placed among ORFs of uncertain function. Germline trimming cut 0 bases from V and 2 bases from J; bases unmatched to any gene: 4. The CDR3 contains 16 residues. In nucleotides, the CDR3 is TGTGCCAGCAGTTACTCGAATGCGGGGGCCTACAATGAGCAGTTCTTC. This encodes CASSYSNAGAYNEQFF.

Of note for this clone: Other DNA sequences in this sample translate to the same CDR3. The chain has TRBV4-1 and TRBJ2-3, with 9 nucleotides matching TRBD2. Germline V gene sequence: CDR1 MGHRA, CDR2 YSYEKL. This CDR3 region has 15 residues. V was pared by 2 bases and J by 5 bases, with 5 bases of the junction left unmatched. The CDR3, as DNA: TGCGCCAGCAGCCAATTAGCGGGGGTCAGAGATACGCAGTATTTT. Its translation: CASSQLAGVRDTQYF.

The chain employs TRBV2 and TRBJ1-2; 9 bases match TRBD1. This CDR3 spans 15 amino acids. Germline-derived CDR1 and CDR2 are SNHLY and FYNNEI. V gave up 6 bases and J gave up 4 bases; unmatched junction bases: 9. The CDR3: CASRATGGVSYGYTF. CDR3 nucleotides: TGTGCCAGCAGGGCTACAGGGGGCGTTAGCTATGGCTACACCTTC.

This chain links TRBV27 with TRBJ1-2; TRBD1 aligns across 9 bases. The CDR3 is made up of 14 amino acids. J was trimmed by 4 bases and V by 5 bases; bases with no gene match: 5. Germline V CDR1 and CDR2: MNHEY, SMNVEV (reference sequence). The CDR3 sequence: CASSPGDRVYGYTF. In DNA, the CDR3 is TGTGCCAGCAGTCCCGGGGACAGGGTCTATGGCTACACCTTC.

This chain connects TRBV18 to TRBJ1-6; 8 bases agree with TRBD1. Germline CDR1 is KGHSH and CDR2 is LQKENI. V gave up 3 bases and J gave up 9 bases; unmatched junction bases: 16. The CDR3 sequence is 18 residues long. CDR3: CASSPRDRPSSAGSPLHF. The DNA for the CDR3 is TGTGCCAGCTCACCGCGGGACAGGCCCTCCTCAGCCGGTTCACCCCTCCACTTT.

The chain links TRBV24-1 to TRBJ2-3; 10 bases fit TRBD2. The junction had 8 bases not matched to a gene; V was cut back by 3 bases and J by 0 bases. The CDR3 is made up of 18 amino acids. CDR1 and CDR2 (germline): KGHDR, SFDVKD. Here the CDR3 DNA reads TGTGCCACCAGTGATATAGACCTAGCGGGGGAAAGCACAGATACGCAGTATTTT. This translates into CATSDIDLAGESTDTQYF.

V is TRBV7-3 and J is TRBJ2-2; TRBD2 is a possible D gene (5 bases). This CDR3 comprises 13 residues. Looked up from germline, CDR1 is SGHTA and CDR2 is FQGTGA. V shed 4 bases and J shed 6 bases, with 9 bases lying between them. The CDR3 DNA reads as TGTGCCAGCAGCTGGAGGACTCCCGGGGAGCTGTTTTTT. The encoded protein is CASSWRTPGELFF.

This chain connects TRBV11-2 to TRBJ1-5; TRBD1 aligns across 10 bases. J lost 5 bases, V lost 1 base, and 5 bases had no gene match. The germline V gene has CDR1 SGHAT and CDR2 FQNNGV. The CDR3 extends over 16 amino acids. The chain's CDR3 is CASSLGGTGADQPQHF. The CDR3 region has the DNA TGTGCCAGCAGCTTAGGGGGGACAGGGGCCGATCAGCCCCAGCATTTT. The entire variable domain, with the rest obtained from reference TRBV11-2 and TRBJ1-5, is as follows: EAGVAQSPRYKIIEKRQSVAFWCNPISGHATLYWYQQILGQGPKLLIQFQNNGVVDDSQLPKDRFSAERLKGVDSTLKIQPAKLEDSAVYLCASSLGGTGADQPQHFGDGTRLSIL.

This clone has a handful of counts. The chain's CDR3 is CASRMGDRVHGYTF. The CDR3 DNA is TGTGCCAGCAGGATGGGCGACAGGGTCCATGGCTACACCTTC. The chain is built from TRBV2 and TRBJ1-2, with 7 positions matching TRBD1. Trimming at V came to 6 bases and at J to 6 bases, leaving 10 bases not matched to a gene. This CDR3 region has 14 residues. From germline, CDR1 is SNHLY and CDR2 FYNNEI.

The chain has TRBV13 and TRBJ2-4, with 7 nucleotides matching TRBD2. The CDR3 has 18 residues. Germline V gene lookup returns CDR1 PRHDT and CDR2 FYEKMQ (reference sequence). Trimming at V came to 4 bases and at J to 0 bases, leaving 12 bases not matched to a gene. In nucleotides, the CDR3 is TGTGCCAGCAGCTCCTCTCGGGCGGGGGAACTAGCCAAAAACATTCAGTACTTC. Amino acid sequence: CASSSSRAGELAKNIQYF. Together with reference TRBV13 and TRBJ2-4, the CDR3 gives the full variable domain: AAGVIQSPRHLIKEKRETATLKCYPIPRHDTVYWYQQGPGQDPQFLISFYEKMQSDKGSIPDRFSAQQFSDYHSELNMSSLELGDSALYFCASSSSRAGELAKNIQYFGAGTRLSVL.

This sequence joins TRBV6-4 and TRBJ1-2; TRBD1 matches 7 bases. Germline V CDR1 and CDR2: MRHNA, SNTAGT. V was pared by 3 bases and J by 4 bases, with 8 bases of the junction left unmatched. This CDR3 has 15 amino acids. CDR3 coding DNA: TGTGCCAGCAGTGAAGGGGGCGCCGGTTCCTATGGCTACACCTTC. Its protein product is CASSEGGAGSYGYTF.

The rearrangement links TRBV25-1 to TRBJ2-7, with 9 bases lining up with TRBD2. CDR1 MGHDK and CDR2 SYGVNS come from the germline V gene. CDR3 length: 14 amino acids. The trim removed 4 bases at V and 2 bases at J, leaving 3 bases unmatched. CDR3 residues: CASSASGVPYEQYV. The CDR3 nucleotides read TGTGCCAGCAGTGCTAGCGGGGTACCCTACGAGCAGTACGTC.

The rearrangement uses TRBV5-4 and TRBJ2-7; TRBD2 aligns across 14 bases. The CDR3 contains 17 residues. From germline, CDR1 is SGHNT and CDR2 YYREEE (reference sequence). Unmatched junction bases numbered 9, after V lost 5 bases and J lost 2 bases. CDR3 sequence (DNA): TGTGCCAGCAGTCGGACTAGCGGGGGGCCGCTCCCCTACGAGCAGTACGTC. Amino acids: CASSRTSGGPLPYEQYV.

The chain couples TRBV29-1 to TRBJ1-2, with a tentative D call TRBD1 (5 bases). V lost 0 bases, J lost 8 bases, and 16 bases lay in between. Germline V CDR1 and CDR2: SQVTM, ANQGSEA. This CDR3 contains 14 residues. CDR3 nucleotide sequence: TGCAGCGTTGAAGATCTGAGAGGGGAGGACGGCTACACCTTC. Translation gives CSVEDLRGEDGYTF.

The chain has TRBV12-3 or TRBV12-4 and TRBJ1-1, with D possibly being TRBD1 (6 bases). Trimming took 4 bases from V and 4 from J, leaving 10 bases between them. The CDR3 runs to 13 residues. The CDR3 spells CASSSGTFTEAFF. The CDR3 coding sequence is TGTGCCAGCAGTTCGGGGACATTCACTGAAGCTTTCTTT.

The rearrangement links TRBV19 to TRBJ1-1; 10 nucleotides align to TRBD1. Looked up from germline, CDR1 is LNHDA and CDR2 is SQIVND (reference sequence). The V gene end was trimmed by 7 bases and the J gene end by 1 base; junction bases not matched to a gene: 12. CDR3 size: 17 residues. Here the CDR3 reads CASTDRDRGGKNTEAFF. CDR3 bases: TGTGCCAGTACCGACCGGGACAGGGGAGGGAAGAACACTGAAGCTTTCTTT.

This clone was seen only once. The rearrangement uses TRBV19 and TRBJ1-5, with 8 bases aligning to TRBD1. CDR1 LNHDA and CDR2 SQIVND come from the germline V gene (reference sequence). This CDR3 spans 13 amino acids. The trim removed 4 bases at V and 5 bases at J, leaving 1 base unmatched. This CDR3 is CASSKTGDQPQHF. DNA of the CDR3: TGTGCCAGTAGTAAGACAGGGGATCAGCCCCAGCATTTT.

The genes are TRBV6-5 and TRBJ1-1, with 7 bases lining up with TRBD1. The CDR3 contains 15 residues. Germline CDR1 MNHEY, CDR2 SVGAGI. Trimming removed 10 bases from V and 5 bases from J; junction bases left unmatched: 16. The CDR3 is CATHTGTQGYTEAFF. The CDR3 coding sequence is TGTGCCACCCACACGGGGACACAGGGGTATACTGAAGCTTTCTTT.

V and J are TRBV11-2 and TRBJ1-4, with D uncertain. The length of the CDR3 is 15 residues. V lost 2 bases and J 7 bases, leaving 14 bases between the germline ends. Germline loops: CDR1 SGHAT, CDR2 FQNNGV. The CDR3: CASSLSTRSPEKLFF. CDR3 bases: TGTGCCAGCAGCTTAAGTACCAGATCACCTGAAAAACTGTTTTTT.

In its sample, this clone was seen once. The chain combines TRBV6-6 with TRBJ2-7, with a tentative D call TRBD1 (5 bases). The CDR3 has 14 amino acids. Trimming took off 0 bases at V and 5 bases at J, with 11 bases between the two ends. Germline V gene sequence: CDR1 MNHNY, CDR2 SVGAGI (reference sequence). The CDR3 DNA follows: TGTGCCAGCAGTTACTCGGCAGGGATGGACGAGCAGTACGTC. Protein: CASSYSAGMDEQYV.

This rearrangement joins TRBV25-1 to TRBJ1-2, with TRBD1 identical over 8 bases. The V and J ends lost 4 bases and 7 bases, in that order; junction bases with no gene match: 8. Germline CDR1 and CDR2: MGHDK and SYGVNS. The CDR3 extends over 14 amino acids. The CDR3 DNA is TGTGCCAGCAGTGCCGACAGGGGACTTGGTGGCTACACCTTC. It translates to CASSADRGLGGYTF.

The genes are TRBV5-5 and TRBJ2-4, with TRBD1 as a possible D gene (6 bases). Trimming pared 0 bases from V and 0 bases from J, leaving 10 bases between. Looked up from germline, CDR1 is SGHKS and CDR2 is YYEKEE (reference sequence). This CDR3 region has 16 residues. CDR3 loop: CASSLVTGGAKNIQYF. The CDR3 nucleotides are TGTGCCAGCAGCTTGGTGACAGGAGGAGCCAAAAACATTCAGTACTTC. Based on the CDR3 plus reference TRBV5-5 and TRBJ2-4, the full variable domain is DAGVTQSPTHLIKTRGQQVTLRCSPISGHKSVSWYQQVLGQGPQFIFQYYEKEERGRGNFPDRFSARQFPNYSSELNVNALLLGDSALYLCASSLVTGGAKNIQYFGAGTRLSVL.

The chain combines TRBV6-5 with TRBJ2-2, with 9 positions matching TRBD1. J lost 4 bases, V lost 8 bases, and 8 bases had no gene match. This CDR3 comprises 15 residues. Looked up from germline, CDR1 is MNHEY and CDR2 is SVGAGI. This CDR3 is CASASTGGVTGELFF. The CDR3 DNA follows: TGTGCCAGCGCGTCTACAGGGGGCGTCACCGGGGAGCTGTTTTTT.

The chain has TRBV5-1 and TRBJ2-5; TRBD1 is a possible D gene (6 bases). The V end lost 0 bases, the J end lost 1 base, and 10 bases lay between the germline ends. The CDR3 has 15 amino acids. The germline V gene encodes CDR1 SGHRS and CDR2 YFSETQ. CDR3 amino acids: CASSLGADSQETQYF. The CDR3 bases are TGCGCCAGCAGCTTGGGCGCGGACAGCCAAGAGACCCAGTACTTC.